These T cell receptor beta chains were read from a single sample in a study of cytomegalovirus exposure and HLA in healthy donors. The data were produced by immunoSEQ multiplex PCR, yet TCRdb's version contains in-frame clones alone and is incomplete. The data show about 170,000 clones, 65% to 85% seen once. Sequenced input: PBMCs. The origin of the receptors is a woman between 45 and 60 years old in good health and CMV-seropositive. Each CDR3 is given with its conserved first and last residue. Fields, in order: D gene, J gene, V gene, clone size, CDR3 protein, CDR3 DNA. A D gene is named only where the DNA matches it firmly. Rows may omit the clone size; those that give it use once, few, many or a size class.

d_call: -
j_call: TRBJ2-6
v_call: TRBV4-1
clone_size: -
cdr3_aa: CASSQDQRVAGANVLTF
cdr3_nt: TGCGCCAGCAGCCAAGATCAGAGGGTAGCTGGGGCCAACGTCCTGACTTTC

d_call: TRBD1
j_call: TRBJ1-3
v_call: TRBV7-2
clone_size: few
cdr3_aa: CASSFLQGAGGNTIYF
cdr3_nt: TGTGCCAGCAGCTTCCTACAGGGGGCTGGTGGAAACACCATATATTTT

d_call: -
j_call: TRBJ2-3
v_call: TRBV13
clone_size: -
cdr3_aa: CASSDRSTDTQYF
cdr3_nt: TGTGCCAGCAGCGATCGGAGCACAGATACGCAGTATTTT

d_call: TRBD1
j_call: TRBJ1-5
v_call: TRBV7-2
clone_size: -
cdr3_aa: CASSKMTGLGNQPQHF
cdr3_nt: TGTGCCAGCAGCAAAATGACAGGGTTAGGGAATCAGCCCCAGCATTTT

d_call: -
j_call: TRBJ2-7
v_call: TRBV5-1
clone_size: -
cdr3_aa: CASSPAVVGHEQYF
cdr3_nt: TGCGCCAGCAGCCCGGCGGTGGTAGGCCACGAGCAGTACTTC

d_call: TRBD1
j_call: TRBJ2-7
v_call: TRBV28
clone_size: -
cdr3_aa: CASSAPGQGDYEQYF
cdr3_nt: TGTGCCAGCAGTGCCCCGGGACAGGGGGACTACGAGCAGTACTTC

d_call: -
j_call: TRBJ2-3
v_call: TRBV5-1
clone_size: -
cdr3_aa: CASSLELRGAAVTDTQYF
cdr3_nt: TGCGCCAGCAGCTTGGAGTTACGGGGGGCGGCAGTCACAGATACGCAGTATTTT

d_call: -
j_call: TRBJ1-6
v_call: TRBV5-1
clone_size: -
cdr3_aa: CASSVARGQFNSPLHF
cdr3_nt: TGCGCCAGCAGCGTTGCCCGCGGACAGTTTAATTCACCCCTCCACTTT

d_call: TRBD2
j_call: TRBJ2-7
v_call: TRBV5-5
clone_size: few
cdr3_aa: CASSLGLAGVEQYF
cdr3_nt: TGTGCCAGCAGCTTGGGACTAGCGGGAGTCGAGCAGTACTTC

d_call: -
j_call: TRBJ1-2
v_call: TRBV9
clone_size: -
cdr3_aa: CASSVGGMNFYGYTF
cdr3_nt: TGTGCCAGCAGCGTGGGAGGCATGAATTTCTATGGCTACACCTTC

d_call: -
j_call: TRBJ2-7
v_call: TRBV5-6
clone_size: once
cdr3_aa: CASSLAGATFEQYF
cdr3_nt: TGTGCCAGCAGCTTGGCAGGGGCTACCTTCGAGCAGTACTTC

d_call: -
j_call: TRBJ2-7
v_call: TRBV28
clone_size: once
cdr3_aa: CASSATSRLGEQYF
cdr3_nt: TGTGCCAGCAGCGCGACTAGTCGGCTGGGGGAGCAGTACTTC

d_call: TRBD1
j_call: TRBJ2-5
v_call: TRBV7-7
clone_size: -
cdr3_aa: CASSSGQGNQETQYF
cdr3_nt: TGTGCTAGCAGTTCGGGACAGGGAAACCAAGAGACCCAGTACTTC

d_call: -
j_call: TRBJ1-1
v_call: TRBV5-1
clone_size: once
cdr3_aa: CASSVSLLQGMNTEAFF
cdr3_nt: TGCGCCAGCAGCGTGTCCCTCCTTCAGGGGATGAACACTGAAGCTTTCTTT

d_call: -
j_call: TRBJ1-1
v_call: TRBV7-3
clone_size: -
cdr3_aa: CASSLGGGTEAFF
cdr3_nt: TGTGCCAGCAGCTTAGGAGGCGGCACTGAAGCTTTCTTT

d_call: TRBD2
j_call: TRBJ2-7
v_call: TRBV7-8
clone_size: -
cdr3_aa: CASSLAGEGYDQYF
cdr3_nt: TGTGCCAGCAGCTTAGCCGGGGAGGGGTACGACCAGTACTTC

d_call: -
j_call: TRBJ2-3
v_call: TRBV29-1
clone_size: -
cdr3_aa: CSATAGRGTDTQYF
cdr3_nt: TGCAGCGCAACGGCCGGCAGGGGCACAGATACGCAGTATTTT

d_call: TRBD1
j_call: TRBJ2-2
v_call: TRBV27
clone_size: -
cdr3_aa: CASSRHRDRGRDGELFF
cdr3_nt: TGTGCCAGCAGTCGTCACCGGGACAGGGGGCGGGACGGGGAGCTGTTTTTT